The rows below give T cell receptor beta chains drawn from one sample of a study of shared clonotypes between healthy human individuals. Method: immunoSEQ multiplex PCR; TCRdb's copy keeps in-frame clones and lacks some. The sample gives about 2 million clones, approximately 94% of which show up once; around 1.2% is in the top ten. Sequenced: naive CD8+ T cells sorted from blood. These TCRs come from a man between 18 and 29 years old in good health. The CDR3 runs from the conserved cysteine through the conserved F or W. A D gene is named only where the DNA matches it firmly. The size field is filled for only some rows; it gives once, few, many or a size class.

J: TRBJ2-3
size: NA
D: NA
V: TRBV28
CDR3: CASSPAGQDTQYF
DNA: TGTGCCAGCAGTCCAGCCGGCCAAGATACGCAGTATTTT

J: TRBJ1-1
size: NA
D: NA
V: TRBV6-5
CDR3: CASSYIGVSAEAFF
DNA: TGTGCCAGCAGCTACATCGGTGTAAGCGCTGAAGCTTTCTTT

J: TRBJ2-7
size: NA
D: NA
V: TRBV4-1
CDR3: CASSQDPRGNEQYF
DNA: TGCGCCAGCAGCCAAGATCCCAGGGGAAACGAGCAGTACTTC

J: TRBJ1-1
size: NA
D: NA
V: TRBV6-5
CDR3: CASSLVPNTEAFF
DNA: TGTGCCAGCAGTCTAGTACCGAACACTGAAGCTTTCTTT

J: TRBJ2-5
size: NA
D: TRBD2
V: TRBV5-4
CDR3: CASSPAGTGTSGEETQYF
DNA: TGTGCCAGCAGCCCCGCCGGGACAGGGACTAGCGGGGAAGAGACCCAGTACTTC

J: TRBJ2-1
size: NA
D: TRBD2
V: TRBV27
CDR3: CASSLSASGGNEQFF
DNA: TGTGCCAGCAGTTTATCTGCTAGCGGGGGTAATGAGCAGTTCTTC

J: TRBJ2-7
size: NA
D: NA
V: TRBV14
CDR3: CASSQDLGSPSYEQYF
DNA: TGTGCCAGCAGCCAAGATCTGGGGAGCCCCTCCTACGAGCAGTACTTC

J: TRBJ2-5
size: NA
D: TRBD2
V: TRBV2
CDR3: CASSDGTSGRAGETQYF
DNA: TGTGCCAGCAGTGACGGGACTAGCGGGAGGGCGGGGGAGACCCAGTACTTC

J: TRBJ2-1
size: NA
D: NA
V: TRBV12-5
CDR3: CASGFSGDEQFF
DNA: TGTGCTAGTGGTTTCTCCGGGGACGAGCAGTTCTTC

J: TRBJ2-7
size: NA
D: TRBD2
V: TRBV7-8
CDR3: CASSLGASGASYEQYF
DNA: TGTGCCAGCAGCTTAGGGGCTAGCGGGGCCTCCTACGAGCAGTACTTC

J: TRBJ1-3
size: NA
D: NA
V: TRBV30
CDR3: CACGGALGNTIYF
DNA: TGTGCCTGTGGCGGAGCGTTGGGAAACACCATATATTTT

J: TRBJ2-3
size: NA
D: TRBD1
V: TRBV6-1
CDR3: CASRRGLETQYF
DNA: TGTGCCAGCAGGAGGGGGCTAGAGACGCAGTATTTT

J: TRBJ2-5
size: once
D: TRBD2
V: TRBV2
CDR3: CASSEAVLAGVKTQYF
DNA: TGTGCCAGCAGTGAAGCGGTTCTAGCGGGGGTTAAGACCCAGTACTTC

J: TRBJ2-7
size: NA
D: NA
V: TRBV7-6
CDR3: CASSRPRTVGTYEQYF
DNA: TGTGCCAGCAGCCGGCCCCGGACAGTGGGCACCTACGAGCAGTACTTC

J: TRBJ2-2
size: once
D: NA
V: TRBV27
CDR3: CASRSRDFYTGELFF
DNA: TGTGCCAGCAGAAGCCGGGACTTTTACACCGGGGAGCTGTTTTTT

J: TRBJ1-5
size: NA
D: NA
V: TRBV7-6
CDR3: CASTDGVGQPQHF
DNA: TGTGCCAGCACGGACGGGGTCGGCCAGCCCCAGCATTTT

J: TRBJ2-5
size: NA
D: NA
V: TRBV4-1
CDR3: CASSHVGGEETQYF
DNA: TGCGCCAGCAGCCACGTGGGCGGGGAAGAGACCCAGTACTTC

J: TRBJ2-1
size: NA
D: TRBD1
V: TRBV27
CDR3: CASSSRPGQGSNEQFF
DNA: TGTGCCAGCAGTTCCAGGCCCGGACAGGGGAGCAATGAGCAGTTCTTC

J: TRBJ2-1
size: NA
D: NA
V: TRBV7-7
CDR3: CASSLGPYNEQFF
DNA: TGTGCTAGCAGCTTAGGGCCTTACAATGAGCAGTTCTTC

J: TRBJ1-1
size: NA
D: TRBD1
V: TRBV6-5
CDR3: CATDRGQGTEAFF
DNA: TGTGCCACCGACAGGGGGCAAGGCACTGAAGCTTTCTTT

J: TRBJ2-1
size: NA
D: TRBD2
V: TRBV4-3
CDR3: CASSQDGAGGPSNEQFF
DNA: TGCGCCAGCAGCCAAGATGGGGCGGGAGGGCCGAGCAATGAGCAGTTCTTC

J: TRBJ2-5
size: once
D: TRBD2
V: TRBV10-3
CDR3: CAISEWRGAMETQYF
DNA: TGTGCCATCAGTGAGTGGCGGGGGGCTATGGAGACCCAGTACTTC

J: TRBJ2-5
size: NA
D: TRBD2
V: TRBV9
CDR3: CASSVGTVTSGRETQYF
DNA: TGTGCCAGCAGCGTAGGGACTGTGACTAGCGGGAGAGAGACCCAGTACTTC

J: TRBJ1-1
size: NA
D: TRBD1
V: TRBV6-5
CDR3: CASSGQEHTEAFF
DNA: TGTGCCAGCAGTGGACAGGAGCACACTGAAGCTTTCTTT

J: TRBJ2-7
size: once
D: NA
V: TRBV10-2
CDR3: CASSAGSPMGEQYF
DNA: TGCGCCAGCAGCGCAGGCTCACCGATGGGGGAGCAGTACTTC

J: TRBJ2-2
size: NA
D: NA
V: TRBV30
CDR3: CAWSFGTPWELFF
DNA: TGTGCCTGGAGCTTTGGCACGCCGTGGGAGCTGTTTTTT

J: TRBJ2-7
size: NA
D: NA
V: TRBV27
CDR3: CASSGQDSYEQYF
DNA: TGTGCCAGCAGCGGACAAGACTCCTACGAGCAGTACTTC

J: TRBJ2-2
size: NA
D: TRBD2
V: TRBV6-1
CDR3: CASSELAGAITGELFF
DNA: TGTGCCAGCAGTGAACTAGCGGGGGCGATTACCGGGGAGCTGTTTTTT

J: TRBJ2-1
size: once
D: TRBD2
V: TRBV6-4
CDR3: CASSEQRGMSYNEQFF
DNA: TGTGCCAGCAGTGAACAGCGGGGGATGTCCTACAATGAGCAGTTCTTC

J: TRBJ1-1
size: NA
D: NA
V: TRBV27
CDR3: CASSSADTEAFF
DNA: TGTGCCAGCAGTTCTGCGGACACTGAAGCTTTCTTT

J: TRBJ2-7
size: NA
D: NA
V: TRBV27
CDR3: CASSSPGFEDEQYF
DNA: TGTGCCAGCAGTTCTCCAGGGTTCGAGGACGAGCAGTACTTC

J: TRBJ2-7
size: NA
D: TRBD2
V: TRBV27
CDR3: CASSLGSGGGYEQYF
DNA: TGTGCCAGCAGCTTGGGGTCCGGGGGGGGCTATGAGCAGTACTTC